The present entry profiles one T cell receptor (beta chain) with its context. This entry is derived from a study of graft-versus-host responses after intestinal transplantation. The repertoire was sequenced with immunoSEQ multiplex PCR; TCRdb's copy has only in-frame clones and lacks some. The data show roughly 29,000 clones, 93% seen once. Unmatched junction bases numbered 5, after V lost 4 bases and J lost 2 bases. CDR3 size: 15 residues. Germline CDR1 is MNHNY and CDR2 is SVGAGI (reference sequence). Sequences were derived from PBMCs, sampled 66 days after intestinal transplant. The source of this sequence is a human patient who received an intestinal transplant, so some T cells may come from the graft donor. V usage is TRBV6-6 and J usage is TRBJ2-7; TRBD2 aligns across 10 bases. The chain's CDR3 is CASSWGLALTYEQYF. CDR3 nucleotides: TGTGCCAGCAGTTGGGGACTAGCGCTCACCTACGAGCAGTACTTC.